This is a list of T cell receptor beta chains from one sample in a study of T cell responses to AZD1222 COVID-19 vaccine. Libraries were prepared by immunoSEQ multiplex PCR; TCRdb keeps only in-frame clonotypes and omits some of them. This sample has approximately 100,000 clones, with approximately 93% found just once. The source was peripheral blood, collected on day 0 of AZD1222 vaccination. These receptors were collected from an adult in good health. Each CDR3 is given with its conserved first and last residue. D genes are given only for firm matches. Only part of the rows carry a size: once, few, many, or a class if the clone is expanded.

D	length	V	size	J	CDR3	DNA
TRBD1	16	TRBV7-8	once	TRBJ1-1	CASSLGPGQTNTEAFF	TGTGCCAGCAGCTTAGGCCCGGGACAGACTAACACTGAAGCTTTCTTT
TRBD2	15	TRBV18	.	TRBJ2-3	CASSPGTSGTDTQYF	TGTGCCAGCTCACCAGGGACTAGCGGCACAGATACGCAGTATTTT
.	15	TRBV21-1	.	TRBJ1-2	CASSSGGPRGRRYTF	TGTGCCAGCAGCTCTGGGGGACCCAGGGGGCGCCGCTACACCTTC
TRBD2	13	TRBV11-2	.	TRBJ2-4	CASAAGVSNIQYF	TGTGCCAGCGCAGCGGGAGTTTCAAACATTCAGTACTTC
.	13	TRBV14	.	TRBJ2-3	CASSQGRLNTQYF	TGTGCCAGCAGCCAAGGGCGGTTAAATACGCAGTATTTT
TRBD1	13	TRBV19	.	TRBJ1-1	CASSDRVNTEAFF	TGTGCCAGTAGTGACAGGGTGAACACTGAAGCTTTCTTT
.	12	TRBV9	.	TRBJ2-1	CASSVEDTEQFF	TGTGCCAGCAGCGTAGAGGACACCGAGCAGTTCTTC
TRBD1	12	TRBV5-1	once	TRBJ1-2	CASSYGQGEHTF	TGCGCCAGCAGCTATGGACAGGGAGAGCACACCTTC
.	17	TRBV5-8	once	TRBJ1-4	CASSPGPPRDNNEKLFF	TGTGCCAGCAGCCCGGGACCGCCGCGAGATAACAATGAAAAACTGTTTTTT
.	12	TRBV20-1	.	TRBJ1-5	CSASRSGQPQHF	TGCAGTGCTAGTAGGAGTGGGCAGCCCCAGCATTTT
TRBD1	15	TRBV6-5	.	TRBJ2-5	CASSPGQGIKETQYF	TGTGCCAGCAGTCCGGGACAGGGGATAAAAGAGACCCAGTACTTC
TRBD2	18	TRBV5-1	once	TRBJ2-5	CATSVTTTSRPVQETQYF	TGCGCCACCTCTGTAACGACGACTAGCCGTCCCGTCCAAGAGACCCAGTACTTC
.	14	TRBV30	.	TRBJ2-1	CALIRDFSYNEQFF	TGTGCCTTGATTCGGGACTTCTCCTACAATGAGCAGTTCTTC
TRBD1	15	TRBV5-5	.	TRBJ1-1	CASSFRTGSGTEAFF	TGTGCCAGCAGCTTCCGGACAGGGTCGGGCACTGAAGCTTTCTTT
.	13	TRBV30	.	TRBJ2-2	CAWRATGSGELFF	TGTGCCTGGAGAGCCACAGGGTCCGGGGAGCTGTTTTTT
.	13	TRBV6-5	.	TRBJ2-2	CAVNLLNTGELFF	TGTGCCGTCAATTTGCTCAACACCGGGGAGCTGTTTTTT
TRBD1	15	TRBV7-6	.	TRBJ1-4	CASSLLGTGVEKLFF	TGTGCCAGCAGCCTTCTCGGGACAGGGGTTGAAAAACTGTTTTTT
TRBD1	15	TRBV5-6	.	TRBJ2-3	CASRTSTGDGNTQYF	TGTGCCAGCAGAACCTCGACAGGGGATGGGAACACGCAGTATTTT
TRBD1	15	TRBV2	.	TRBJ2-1	CASSGDRSSYNEQFF	TGTGCCAGCAGTGGGGACAGGAGCTCCTACAATGAGCAGTTCTTC
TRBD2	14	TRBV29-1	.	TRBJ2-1	CSAPPSGRYNEQFF	TGCAGCGCTCCTCCTAGCGGGAGATACAATGAGCAGTTCTTC
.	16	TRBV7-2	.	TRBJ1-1	CASSLGSPVMNTEAFF	TGTGCCAGCAGCTTAGGTTCTCCCGTTATGAACACTGAAGCTTTCTTT
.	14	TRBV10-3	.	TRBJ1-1	CAISGWKGHTEAFF	TGTGCCATCAGTGGGTGGAAGGGGCACACTGAAGCTTTCTTT
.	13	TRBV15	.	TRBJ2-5	CATSRVQEETQYF	TGTGCCACCAGCAGGGTACAGGAGGAGACCCAGTACTTC
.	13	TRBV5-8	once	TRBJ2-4	CASSLNRREIQYF	TGTGCCAGCAGCTTAAACCGACGAGAGATTCAGTACTTC
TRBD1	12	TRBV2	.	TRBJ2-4	CASRDRMFIQYF	TGTGCCAGCAGGGACAGGATGTTCATTCAGTACTTC
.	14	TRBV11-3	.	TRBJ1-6	CASSLDRGFSPLHF	TGTGCCAGCAGCCTCGACCGGGGGTTTTCACCCCTCCACTTT
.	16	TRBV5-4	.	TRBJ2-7	CASSLGHRPTSFEQYF	TGTGCCAGCAGCTTGGGTCACAGGCCCACCTCATTCGAGCAGTACTTC
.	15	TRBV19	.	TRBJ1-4	CASSLGGQAYGKLFF	TGTGCCAGTAGTCTTGGGGGGCAGGCCTATGGAAAACTGTTTTTT
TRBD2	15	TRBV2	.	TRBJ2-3	CASCGLAGFTDTQYF	TGTGCCAGCTGCGGACTAGCGGGGTTCACAGATACGCAGTATTTT
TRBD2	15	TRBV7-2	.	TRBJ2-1	CASSQGTSGLTEQFF	TGTGCCAGCAGCCAAGGGACTAGCGGGTTGACTGAGCAGTTCTTC
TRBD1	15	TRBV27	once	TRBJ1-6	CASSPTQGLESPLHF	TGTGCCAGCAGTCCGACACAGGGGTTGGAATCACCCCTCCACTTT
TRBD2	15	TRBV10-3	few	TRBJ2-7	CAISESAGGSYEQYF	TGTGCCATCAGTGAGTCTGCGGGAGGGTCCTACGAGCAGTACTTC
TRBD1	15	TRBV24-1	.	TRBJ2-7	CATSALHRGKGEQYF	TGTGCCACCAGTGCCCTACACAGGGGTAAGGGCGAGCAGTACTTC
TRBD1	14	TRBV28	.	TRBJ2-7	CASRGTGGKYEQYF	TGTGCCAGCAGGGGGACAGGGGGGAAGTACGAGCAGTACTTC
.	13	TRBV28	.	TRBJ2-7	CATLSTTVSEQYF	TGTGCCACCCTATCAACGACAGTCTCCGAGCAGTACTTC
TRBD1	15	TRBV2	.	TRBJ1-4	CASSERQGAGEKLFF	TGTGCCAGCAGTGAACGACAGGGGGCGGGTGAAAAACTGTTTTTT
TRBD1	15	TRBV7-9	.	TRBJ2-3	CASSSPDRGEDTQYF	TGTGCCAGCAGCTCCCCAGACAGGGGTGAGGATACGCAGTATTTT